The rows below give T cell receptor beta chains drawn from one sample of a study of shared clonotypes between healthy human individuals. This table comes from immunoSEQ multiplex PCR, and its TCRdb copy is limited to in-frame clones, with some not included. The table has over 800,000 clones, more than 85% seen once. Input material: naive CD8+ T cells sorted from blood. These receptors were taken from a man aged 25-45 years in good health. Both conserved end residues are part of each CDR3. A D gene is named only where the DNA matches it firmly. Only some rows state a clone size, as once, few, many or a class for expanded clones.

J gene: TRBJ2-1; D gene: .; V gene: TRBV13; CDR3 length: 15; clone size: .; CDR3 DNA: TGTGCCAGCAGCCCTATGGGGGATCAGGACAATGAGCAGTTCTTC; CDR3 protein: CASSPMGDQDNEQFF
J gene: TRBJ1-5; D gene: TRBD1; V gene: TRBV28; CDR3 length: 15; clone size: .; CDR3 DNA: TGTGCCAGCAGCGAGGACAGGGGGTTGAGTCAGCCCCAGCATTTT; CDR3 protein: CASSEDRGLSQPQHF
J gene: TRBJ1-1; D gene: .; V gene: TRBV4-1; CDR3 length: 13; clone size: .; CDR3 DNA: TGCGCCAGCAGCCAATTTGGGGTCACTGAAGCTTTCTTT; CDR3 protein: CASSQFGVTEAFF
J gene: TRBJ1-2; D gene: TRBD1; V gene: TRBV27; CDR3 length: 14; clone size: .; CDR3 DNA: TGTGCCAGCAGTTTATCGGCAGGGGGCTATGGCTACACCTTC; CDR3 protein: CASSLSAGGYGYTF
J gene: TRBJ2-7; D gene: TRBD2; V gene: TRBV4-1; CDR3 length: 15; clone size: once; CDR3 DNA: TGCGCCAGCAGCTATCGAGCGGGAGGTTCTTACGAGCAGTACTTC; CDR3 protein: CASSYRAGGSYEQYF
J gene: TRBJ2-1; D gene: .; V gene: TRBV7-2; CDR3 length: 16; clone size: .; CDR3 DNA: TGTGCCAGCAGCTTAGCCACGGCAGGTAGATACAATGAGCAGTTCTTC; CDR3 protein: CASSLATAGRYNEQFF
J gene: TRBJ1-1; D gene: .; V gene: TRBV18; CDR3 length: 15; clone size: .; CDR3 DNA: TGTGCCAGCTCACCACTTATACCCCAGAACACTGAGGCTTTCTTT; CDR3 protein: CASSPLIPQNTEAFF
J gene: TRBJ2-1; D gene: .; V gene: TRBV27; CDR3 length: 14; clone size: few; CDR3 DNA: TGTGCCAGCAGTTTCGTCGGGAGTAGGTATGAGCAGTTCTTC; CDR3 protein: CASSFVGSRYEQFF
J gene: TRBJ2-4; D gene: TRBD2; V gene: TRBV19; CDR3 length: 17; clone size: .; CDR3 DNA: TGTGCCAGTAGTATCGACACCCTGAGCGGGATAAAAAACATTCAGTACTTC; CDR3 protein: CASSIDTLSGIKNIQYF
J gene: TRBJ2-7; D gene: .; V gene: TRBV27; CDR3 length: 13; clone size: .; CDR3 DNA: TGTGCCAGCAGTAGCGGGTTATCCTACGAGCAGTACTTC; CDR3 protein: CASSSGLSYEQYF
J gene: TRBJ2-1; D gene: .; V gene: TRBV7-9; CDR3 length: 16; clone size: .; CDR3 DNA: TGTGCCAGCAGCGAACCGGGCCGCAGCTCCTACAATGAGCAGTTCTTC; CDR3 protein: CASSEPGRSSYNEQFF
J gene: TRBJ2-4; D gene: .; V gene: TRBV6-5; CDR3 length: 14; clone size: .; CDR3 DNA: TGTGCCAGCAGTTCCCGGGACACCTTAAACATTCAGTACTTC; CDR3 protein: CASSSRDTLNIQYF
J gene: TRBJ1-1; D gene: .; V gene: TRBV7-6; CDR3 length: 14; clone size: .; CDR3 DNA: TGTGCCAGCAGCCCCCCAACATGGAACACTGAAGCTTTCTTT; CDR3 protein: CASSPPTWNTEAFF
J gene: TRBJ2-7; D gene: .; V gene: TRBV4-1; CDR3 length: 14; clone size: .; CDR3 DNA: TGCGCCAGCAGCCATCGTGAGGGAAGCTACGAGCAGTACTTC; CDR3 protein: CASSHREGSYEQYF
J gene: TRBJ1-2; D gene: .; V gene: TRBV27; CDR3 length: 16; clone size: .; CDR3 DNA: TGTGCCAGCAGTACAGACCGGGAAAGGGACCTTAACGGCTACACCTTC; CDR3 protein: CASSTDRERDLNGYTF
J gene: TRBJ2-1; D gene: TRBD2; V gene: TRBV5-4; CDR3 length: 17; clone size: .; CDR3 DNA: TGTGCCAGCAGCTACGAACTTAGCGGGACCCTTTTCGATGAGCAGTTCTTC; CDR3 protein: CASSYELSGTLFDEQFF
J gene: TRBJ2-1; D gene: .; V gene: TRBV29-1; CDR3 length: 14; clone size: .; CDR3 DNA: TGCAGCGGTGGAGGCCCCTCTCATTACAATGAGCAGTTCTTC; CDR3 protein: CSGGGPSHYNEQFF
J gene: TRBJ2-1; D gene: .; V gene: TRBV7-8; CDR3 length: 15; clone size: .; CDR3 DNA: TGTGCCAGCAGCTTAGGCGCTCCGTCCTACAATGAGCAGTTCTTC; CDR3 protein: CASSLGAPSYNEQFF
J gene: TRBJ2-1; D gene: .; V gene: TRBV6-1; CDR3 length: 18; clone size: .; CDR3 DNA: TGTGCCAGCAGTGAATCCCTCTTAGGTATGACGAGCCCCCTTGAGCAGTTCTTC; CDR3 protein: CASSESLLGMTSPLEQFF
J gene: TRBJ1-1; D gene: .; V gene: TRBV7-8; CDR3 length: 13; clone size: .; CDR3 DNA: TGTGCCAGCAGCCCGGGGTGGAACACTGAAGCTTTCTTT; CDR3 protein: CASSPGWNTEAFF
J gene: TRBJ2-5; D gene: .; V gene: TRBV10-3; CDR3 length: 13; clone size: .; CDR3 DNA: TGTGCCATCAGCGGCGCCTCCCAAGAGACCCAGTACTTC; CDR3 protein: CAISGASQETQYF
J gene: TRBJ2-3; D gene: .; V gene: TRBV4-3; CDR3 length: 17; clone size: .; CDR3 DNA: TGCGCCAGCAGCCAAGAATCCTGGGGGATCGGCACAGATACGCAGTATTTT; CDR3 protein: CASSQESWGIGTDTQYF
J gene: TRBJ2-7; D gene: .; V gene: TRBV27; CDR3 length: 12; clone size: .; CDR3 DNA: TGTGCCAGCAGTCATGGACTGAGATTCCTTCACTTC; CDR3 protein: CASSHGLRFLHF
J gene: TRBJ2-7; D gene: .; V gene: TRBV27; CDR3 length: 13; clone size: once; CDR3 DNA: TGTGCCAGCAGTCGCGGGATCCACTACGAGCAGTACTTC; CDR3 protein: CASSRGIHYEQYF
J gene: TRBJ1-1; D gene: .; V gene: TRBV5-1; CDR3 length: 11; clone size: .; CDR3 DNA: TGCGCCAGCAGCGCCGGCAGAGGGAACAGGTTT; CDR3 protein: CASSAGRGNRF
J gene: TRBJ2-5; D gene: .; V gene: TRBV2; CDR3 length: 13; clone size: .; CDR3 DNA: TGTGCCAGCAGTAATCGGGGATCCGAGACCCAGTACTTC; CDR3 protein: CASSNRGSETQYF
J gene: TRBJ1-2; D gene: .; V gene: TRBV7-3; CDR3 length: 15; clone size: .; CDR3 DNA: TGTGCCAGCAGCCCCACAGGGTCTGGGGACTATGGCTACACCTTC; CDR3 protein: CASSPTGSGDYGYTF
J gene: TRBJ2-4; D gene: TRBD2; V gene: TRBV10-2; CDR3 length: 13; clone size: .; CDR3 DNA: TGCGCCAGGGAAGAGCGGGAGGGCGGCATTCAGTACTTC; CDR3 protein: CAREEREGGIQYF
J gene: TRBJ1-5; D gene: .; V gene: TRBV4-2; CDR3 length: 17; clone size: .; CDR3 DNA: TGTGCCAGCAGCCAAGACATGGCAGGACAAGATTTCCAGCCCCAGCATTTT; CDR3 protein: CASSQDMAGQDFQPQHF
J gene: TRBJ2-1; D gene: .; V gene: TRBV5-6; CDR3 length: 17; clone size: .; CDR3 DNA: TGTGCCAGCAGCTTGGTCCCTGGTCCGACCTCCAACAATGAGCAGTTCTTC; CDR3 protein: CASSLVPGPTSNNEQFF
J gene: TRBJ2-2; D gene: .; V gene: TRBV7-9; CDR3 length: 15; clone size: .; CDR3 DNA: TGTGCCAGCAGCTTAGCGACAACGAACACCGGGGAGCTGTTTTTT; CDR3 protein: CASSLATTNTGELFF
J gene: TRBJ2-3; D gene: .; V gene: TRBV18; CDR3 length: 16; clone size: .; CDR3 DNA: TGTGCCAGCTCACCACCGAGAGTTGGCACTCAGATCACGCAGTATTTT; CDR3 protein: CASSPPRVGTQITQYF
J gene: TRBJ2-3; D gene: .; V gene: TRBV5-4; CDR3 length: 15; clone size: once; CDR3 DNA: TGTGCCAGCAGTCGTCTCGGATCCGTGGGAGATACGCAGTATTTT; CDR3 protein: CASSRLGSVGDTQYF
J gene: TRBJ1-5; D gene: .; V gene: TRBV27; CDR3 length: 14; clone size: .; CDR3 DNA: TGTGCCAGCAGTCCCAGGGTAGGTCATCAGCCCCAGCATTTT; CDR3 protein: CASSPRVGHQPQHF
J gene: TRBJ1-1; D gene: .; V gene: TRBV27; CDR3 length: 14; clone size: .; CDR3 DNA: TGTGCCAGCAGTTTAGTCCGGGGTTTGACTGAAGCTTTCTTT; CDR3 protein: CASSLVRGLTEAFF
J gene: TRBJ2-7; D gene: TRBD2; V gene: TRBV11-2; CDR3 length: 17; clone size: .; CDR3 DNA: TGTGCCAGCAGCTCCAAATATAGCGGGAGAGACCCCTACGAGCAGTACTTC; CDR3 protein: CASSSKYSGRDPYEQYF
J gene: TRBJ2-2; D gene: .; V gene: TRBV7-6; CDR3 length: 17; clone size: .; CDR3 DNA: TGTGCCAGCAGCTTAGGGGGCGGGCTAGAGAACACCGGGGAGCTGTTTTTT; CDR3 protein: CASSLGGGLENTGELFF
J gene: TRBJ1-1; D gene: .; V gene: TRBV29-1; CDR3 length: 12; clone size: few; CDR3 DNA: TGCAGCGTTGCCCCGGGGAACACTGAAGCTTTCTTT; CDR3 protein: CSVAPGNTEAFF
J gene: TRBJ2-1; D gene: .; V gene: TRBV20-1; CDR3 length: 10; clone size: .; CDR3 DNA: TGCAGTGCCCGTTTCAATGAGCAGTTCTTC; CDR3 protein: CSARFNEQFF
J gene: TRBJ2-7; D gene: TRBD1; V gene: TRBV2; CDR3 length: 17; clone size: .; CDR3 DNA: TGTGCCAGCAACCTGGATTGGGACAGGGGCATCCCCTACGAGCAGTACTTC; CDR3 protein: CASNLDWDRGIPYEQYF
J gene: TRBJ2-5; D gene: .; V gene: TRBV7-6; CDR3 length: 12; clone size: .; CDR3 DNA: TGTGCCAGCAGCTTATGGCAAGAGACCCAGTACTTC; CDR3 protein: CASSLWQETQYF
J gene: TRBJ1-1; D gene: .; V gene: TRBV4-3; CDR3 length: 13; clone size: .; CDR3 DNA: TGCGCCAGCAGCCAGGCACGTAACACTGAAGCTTTCTTT; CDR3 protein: CASSQARNTEAFF
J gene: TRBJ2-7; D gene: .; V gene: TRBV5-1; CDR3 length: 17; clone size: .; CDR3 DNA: TGCGCCAGCAGCCCCGGAGCTAGGAGAGAAACCGGTGTCGAGCAGTACTTC; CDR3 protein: CASSPGARRETGVEQYF
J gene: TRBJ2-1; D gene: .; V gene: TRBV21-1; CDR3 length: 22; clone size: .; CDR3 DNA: TGTGCCAGCAGCAAAATCCAAGTCATCTACGTAGCGGGAGTCGTATCCTACAATGAGCAGTTCTTC; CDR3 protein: CASSKIQVIYVAGVVSYNEQFF
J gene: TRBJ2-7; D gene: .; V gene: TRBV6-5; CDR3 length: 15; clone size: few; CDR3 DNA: TGTGCCAGCACCACCGCTATGGGGGAGCGGTACGAGCAGTACTTC; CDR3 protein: CASTTAMGERYEQYF
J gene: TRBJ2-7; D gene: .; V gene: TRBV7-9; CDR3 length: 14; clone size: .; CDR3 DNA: TGTGCCAGCAGCTTAGTCGGACAGTCCAACGAGCAGTACTTC; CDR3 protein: CASSLVGQSNEQYF
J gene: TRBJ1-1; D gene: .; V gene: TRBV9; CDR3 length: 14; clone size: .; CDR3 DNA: TGTGCCAGCAGCGTAGGAAACACCAACACTGAAGCTTTCTTT; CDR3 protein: CASSVGNTNTEAFF
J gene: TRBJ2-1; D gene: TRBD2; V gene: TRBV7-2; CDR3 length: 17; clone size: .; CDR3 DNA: TGTGCCAGCGACACCCGGACTAGCGGAGGCTCCTACAATGAGCAGTTCTTC; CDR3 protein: CASDTRTSGGSYNEQFF
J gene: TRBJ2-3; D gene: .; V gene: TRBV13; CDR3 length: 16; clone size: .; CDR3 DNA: TGTGCCAGCAGCTTCGACAGGATCCGAAGCACAGATACGCAGTATTTT; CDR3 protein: CASSFDRIRSTDTQYF
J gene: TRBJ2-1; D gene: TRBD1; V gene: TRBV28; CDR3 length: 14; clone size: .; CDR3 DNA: TGTGCCAGCAGTCAACGACGACAGGGCGGTGAGCAGTTCTTC; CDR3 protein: CASSQRRQGGEQFF
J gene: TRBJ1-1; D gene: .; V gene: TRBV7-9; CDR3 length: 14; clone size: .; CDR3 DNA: TGTGCCAGCAGCCCATATTCCCAAGGCACTGAAGCTTTCTTT; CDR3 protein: CASSPYSQGTEAFF
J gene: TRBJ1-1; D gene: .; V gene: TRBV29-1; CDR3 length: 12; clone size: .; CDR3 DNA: TGCAGCGTTCCAGGGCGGTTCACTGAAGCTTTCTTT; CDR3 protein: CSVPGRFTEAFF
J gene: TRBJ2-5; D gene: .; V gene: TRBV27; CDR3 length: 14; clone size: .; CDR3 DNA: TGTGCCAGCAGTTTGCTCGGGGGCGGAGAGACCCAGTACTTC; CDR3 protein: CASSLLGGGETQYF
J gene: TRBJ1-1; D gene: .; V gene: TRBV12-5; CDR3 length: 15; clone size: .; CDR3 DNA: TGTGCTAGTGGGGGAGGGCTAAGAGGGAACACTGAAGCTTTCTTT; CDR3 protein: CASGGGLRGNTEAFF
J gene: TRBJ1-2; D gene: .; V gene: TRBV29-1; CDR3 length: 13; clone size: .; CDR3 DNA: TGCAGCGTTGAGTGGGCCAGTAACTATGGCTACACCTTC; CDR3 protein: CSVEWASNYGYTF
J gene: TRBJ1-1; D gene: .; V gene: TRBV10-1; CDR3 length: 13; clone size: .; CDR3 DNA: TGCGCCAGCAGCCCTTTAGGGAACACTGAAGCTTTCTTT; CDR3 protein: CASSPLGNTEAFF
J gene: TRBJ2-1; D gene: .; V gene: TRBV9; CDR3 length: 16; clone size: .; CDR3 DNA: TGTGCCAGCAGCGTGGGGCCGGCTTCAACCTACAATGAGCAGTTCTTC; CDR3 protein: CASSVGPASTYNEQFF
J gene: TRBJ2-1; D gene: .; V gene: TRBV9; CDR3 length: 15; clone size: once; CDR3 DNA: TGTGCCAGCAGCGGGTTTGATAACCCCTACAATGAGCAGTTCTTC; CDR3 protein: CASSGFDNPYNEQFF
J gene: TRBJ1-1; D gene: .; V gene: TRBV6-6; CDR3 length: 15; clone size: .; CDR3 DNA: TGTGCCAGCAGTTACTCGATTTGGGTGAACACTGAAGCTTTCTTT; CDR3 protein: CASSYSIWVNTEAFF
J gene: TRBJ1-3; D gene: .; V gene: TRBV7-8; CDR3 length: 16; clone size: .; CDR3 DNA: TGTGCCAGCAGCAGATACGACGGATACTCTGGAAACACCATATATTTT; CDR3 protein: CASSRYDGYSGNTIYF